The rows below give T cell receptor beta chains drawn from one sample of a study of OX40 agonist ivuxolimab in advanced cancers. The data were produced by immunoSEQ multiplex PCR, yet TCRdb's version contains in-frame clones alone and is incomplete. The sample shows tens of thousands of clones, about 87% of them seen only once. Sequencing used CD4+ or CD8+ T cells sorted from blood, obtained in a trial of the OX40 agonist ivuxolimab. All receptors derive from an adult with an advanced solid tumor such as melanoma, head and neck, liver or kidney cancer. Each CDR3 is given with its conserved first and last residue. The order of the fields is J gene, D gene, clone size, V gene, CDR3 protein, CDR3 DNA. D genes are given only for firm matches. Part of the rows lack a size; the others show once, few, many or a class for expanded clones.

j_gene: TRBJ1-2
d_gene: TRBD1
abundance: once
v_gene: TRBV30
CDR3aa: CAWSRDRLNYGGYTF
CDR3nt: TGTGCCTGGTCCCGGGACAGACTGAACTATGGTGGCTACACCTTC

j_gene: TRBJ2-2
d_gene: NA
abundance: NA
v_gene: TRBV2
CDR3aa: CASRPGPLGELFF
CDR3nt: TGTGCCAGCAGACCGGGGCCCCTCGGGGAGCTGTTTTTT

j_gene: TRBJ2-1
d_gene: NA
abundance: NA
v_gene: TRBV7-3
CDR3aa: CASSLGPSPNNEQFF
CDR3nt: TGTGCCAGCAGCTTAGGGCCCTCCCCCAACAATGAGCAGTTCTTC

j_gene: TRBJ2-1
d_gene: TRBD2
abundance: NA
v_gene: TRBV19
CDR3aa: CASSSPRLAGGGNEQFF
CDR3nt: TGTGCCAGTAGTTCCCCCCGGCTAGCGGGAGGGGGCAATGAGCAGTTCTTC

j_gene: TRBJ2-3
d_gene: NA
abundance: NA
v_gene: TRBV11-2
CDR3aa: CASSLGAGTQYF
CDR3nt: TGTGCCAGCAGCTTAGGCGCTGGTACGCAGTATTTT

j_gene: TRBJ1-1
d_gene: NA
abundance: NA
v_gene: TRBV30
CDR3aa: CAWILMNTEAFF
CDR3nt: TGTGCCTGGATTCTTATGAACACTGAAGCTTTCTTT

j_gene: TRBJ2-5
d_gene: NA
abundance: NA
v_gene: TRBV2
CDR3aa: CASSAGTLQETQYF
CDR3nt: TGTGCCAGCAGCGCCGGGACTCTCCAAGAGACCCAGTACTTC

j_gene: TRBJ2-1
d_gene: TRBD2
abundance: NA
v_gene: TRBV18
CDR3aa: CASSPLAREYGNEQFF
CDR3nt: TGTGCCAGCTCACCTCTCGCGCGGGAGTACGGAAATGAGCAGTTCTTC

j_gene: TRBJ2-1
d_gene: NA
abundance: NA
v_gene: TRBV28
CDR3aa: CASRLSPGTPIGLSEQFF
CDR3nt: TGTGCCAGCAGACTTTCCCCCGGGACACCAATTGGGTTATCGGAGCAGTTCTTC

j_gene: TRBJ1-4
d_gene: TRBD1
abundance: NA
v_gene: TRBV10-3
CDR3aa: CAARSGTDNEKLFF
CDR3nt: TGTGCCGCTAGATCCGGGACAGATAATGAAAAACTGTTTTTT

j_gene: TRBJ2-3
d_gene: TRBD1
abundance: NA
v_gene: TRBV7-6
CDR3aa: CASSTRMTGGGDTQYF
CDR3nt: TGTGCCAGCAGCACCCGAATGACAGGGGGTGGAGATACGCAGTATTTT

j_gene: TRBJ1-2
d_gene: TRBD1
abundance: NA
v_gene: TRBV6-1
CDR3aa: CASSEQRGPTFGYTF
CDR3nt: TGTGCCAGCAGTGAACAGAGGGGGCCCACTTTTGGCTACACCTTC

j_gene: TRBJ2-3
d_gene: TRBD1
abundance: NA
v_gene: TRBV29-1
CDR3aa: CSVPGQGLDTQYF
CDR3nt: TGCAGCGTGCCGGGACAGGGTTTGGATACGCAGTATTTT

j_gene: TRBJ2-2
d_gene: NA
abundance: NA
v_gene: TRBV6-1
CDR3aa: CASSDKWTTGELFF
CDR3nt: TGTGCCAGCAGTGATAAATGGACCACCGGGGAGCTGTTTTTT

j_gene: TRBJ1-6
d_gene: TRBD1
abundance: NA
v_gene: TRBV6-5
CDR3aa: CASSQTGVNSPLHF
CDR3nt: TGTGCCAGCAGTCAGACAGGGGTAAATTCACCCCTCCACTTT

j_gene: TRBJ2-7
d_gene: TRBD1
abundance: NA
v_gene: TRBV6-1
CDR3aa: CAVGQGAYEQYF
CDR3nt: TGTGCCGTGGGACAGGGGGCCTACGAGCAGTACTTC

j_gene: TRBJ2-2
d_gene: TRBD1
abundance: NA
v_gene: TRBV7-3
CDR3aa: CASSSTGAGELFF
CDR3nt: TGTGCCAGCAGCTCTACAGGGGCCGGGGAGCTGTTTTTT

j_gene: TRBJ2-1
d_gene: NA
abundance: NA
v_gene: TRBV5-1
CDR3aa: CASSLSGGKRQFF
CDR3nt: TGCGCCAGCAGCTTGAGTGGCGGGAAAAGGCAGTTCTTC

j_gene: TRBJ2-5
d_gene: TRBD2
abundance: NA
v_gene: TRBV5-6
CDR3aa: CASMGRGRVQWAQYF
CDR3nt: TGTGCCAGCATGGGTCGCGGGAGGGTGCAGTGGGCCCAGTACTTC

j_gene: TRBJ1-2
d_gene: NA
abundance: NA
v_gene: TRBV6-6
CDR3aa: CASRPAVGNYGYTF
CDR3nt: TGTGCCAGCAGGCCGGCGGTAGGGAACTATGGCTACACCTTC

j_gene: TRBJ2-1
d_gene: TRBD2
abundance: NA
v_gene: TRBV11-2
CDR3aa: CASSRMGLAVDEQFF
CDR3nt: TGTGCCAGCAGCCGAATGGGACTAGCGGTAGATGAGCAGTTCTTC

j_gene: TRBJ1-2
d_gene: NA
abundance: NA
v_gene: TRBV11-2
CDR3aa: CASSLSGQNYGYTF
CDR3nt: TGTGCCAGCAGCTTATCCGGGCAGAACTATGGCTACACCTTC

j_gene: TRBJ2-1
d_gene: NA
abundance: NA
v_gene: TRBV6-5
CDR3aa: CASTRDLLNNEQFF
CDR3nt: TGTGCCAGCACGAGGGACTTACTCAACAATGAGCAGTTCTTC

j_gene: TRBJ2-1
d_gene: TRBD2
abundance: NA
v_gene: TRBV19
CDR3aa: CASSIVTGTINNEQFF
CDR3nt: TGTGCCAGTAGTATAGTTACCGGGACTATCAACAATGAGCAGTTCTTC

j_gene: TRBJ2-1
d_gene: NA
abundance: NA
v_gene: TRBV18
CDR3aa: CASSPGQIDEQFF
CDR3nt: TGTGCCAGCTCACCCGGCCAGATCGATGAGCAGTTCTTC

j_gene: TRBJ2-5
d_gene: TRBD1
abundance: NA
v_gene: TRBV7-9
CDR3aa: CASSPHSGTGQETQYF
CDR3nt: TGTGCCAGCAGCCCTCATTCCGGGACAGGGCAAGAGACCCAGTACTTC

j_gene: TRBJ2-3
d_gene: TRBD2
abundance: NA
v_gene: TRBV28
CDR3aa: CASISFSAGAGSKDTQYF
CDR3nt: TGTGCCAGCATCTCTTTCTCAGCGGGAGCGGGGAGTAAGGATACGCAGTATTTT

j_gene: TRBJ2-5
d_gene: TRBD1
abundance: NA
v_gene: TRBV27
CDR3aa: CASSSWTGMETQYF
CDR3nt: TGTGCCAGCAGTTCGTGGACAGGGATGGAGACCCAGTACTTC

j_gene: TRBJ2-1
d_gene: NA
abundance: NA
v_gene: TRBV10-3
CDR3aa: CAISSGLRNSYNEQFF
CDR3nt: TGTGCCATCAGTAGCGGTCTTCGGAACTCCTACAATGAGCAGTTCTTC

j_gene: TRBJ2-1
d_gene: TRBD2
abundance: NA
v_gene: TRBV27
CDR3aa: CASTQYRSGTSGRVGNEQFF
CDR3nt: TGTGCCAGCACTCAGTACCGCAGTGGGACTAGCGGGAGGGTAGGGAATGAGCAGTTCTTC

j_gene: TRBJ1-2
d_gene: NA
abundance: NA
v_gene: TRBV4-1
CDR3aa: CAKTGDYGYTF
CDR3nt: TGCGCCAAAACAGGAGACTATGGCTACACCTTC